This is a list of T cell receptor beta chains from one sample in a study of cytomegalovirus exposure and HLA in healthy donors. Libraries were prepared by immunoSEQ multiplex PCR; TCRdb keeps only in-frame clonotypes and omits some of them. The sample table sets out under 200,000 clones. The sample comprised PBMCs. These receptors were obtained from a man aged 25-40 years in good health and CMV-seronegative. Each CDR3 is given with its conserved first and last residue. The order of the fields is D gene, V gene, J gene, CDR3 DNA, CDR3 protein. D genes are given only for firm matches.

d_gene: TRBD1
v_gene: TRBV10-2
j_gene: TRBJ2-4
CDR3nt: TGCGCCAGCAGTGAAGGGACAGGGGTGTTCAAAAACATTCAGTACTTC
CDR3aa: CASSEGTGVFKNIQYF

d_gene: TRBD1
v_gene: TRBV28
j_gene: TRBJ1-2
CDR3nt: TGTGCCAGCAGTTTATTCGGTTGGGACAGTCCCTATGGCTACACCTTC
CDR3aa: CASSLFGWDSPYGYTF

d_gene: NA
v_gene: TRBV27
j_gene: TRBJ2-6
CDR3nt: TGTGCCAGCAGTTTAGCAGGGTATGGGGCCAACGTCCTGACTTTC
CDR3aa: CASSLAGYGANVLTF

d_gene: NA
v_gene: TRBV7-9
j_gene: TRBJ1-2
CDR3nt: TGTGCCAGCAGCTCGAACACGGGATTGGTCTATGGCTACACCTTC
CDR3aa: CASSSNTGLVYGYTF

d_gene: TRBD2
v_gene: TRBV4-1
j_gene: TRBJ2-1
CDR3nt: TGCGCCAGCAGCCAAGAACCGGGAGGTTACAATGAGCAGTTCTTC
CDR3aa: CASSQEPGGYNEQFF

d_gene: TRBD1
v_gene: TRBV28
j_gene: TRBJ1-1
CDR3nt: TGTGCCAGCAGGAGGGGGCTGAACACTGAAGCTTTCTTT
CDR3aa: CASRRGLNTEAFF

d_gene: TRBD1
v_gene: TRBV5-4
j_gene: TRBJ1-6
CDR3nt: TGTGCCAGCAGCCCGTCGACAGGGACCTATTCACCCCTCCACTTT
CDR3aa: CASSPSTGTYSPLHF

d_gene: TRBD1
v_gene: TRBV28
j_gene: TRBJ1-2
CDR3nt: TGTGCCAGCAGTGGGGACAGCAACTATGGCTACACCTTC
CDR3aa: CASSGDSNYGYTF

d_gene: TRBD1
v_gene: TRBV2
j_gene: TRBJ1-6
CDR3nt: TGTGCCAGCAGTACTAGCACCGGGACAGGGGGGTCACCCCTCCACTTT
CDR3aa: CASSTSTGTGGSPLHF

d_gene: TRBD2
v_gene: TRBV2
j_gene: TRBJ2-3
CDR3nt: TGTGCCAGCAGCACCTGGACTAGCGGGGTTGCAGATACGCAGTATTTT
CDR3aa: CASSTWTSGVADTQYF

d_gene: NA
v_gene: TRBV27
j_gene: TRBJ1-2
CDR3nt: TGTGCCAGCAGTTTATTGGGCAGGGGTAACTATGGCTACACCTTC
CDR3aa: CASSLLGRGNYGYTF

d_gene: NA
v_gene: TRBV15
j_gene: TRBJ2-7
CDR3nt: TGTGCCACCAGCAGAGATCGTGGAGGACAGCTTACCTCCTACGAGCAGTACTTC
CDR3aa: CATSRDRGGQLTSYEQYF

d_gene: TRBD1
v_gene: TRBV7-2
j_gene: TRBJ1-2
CDR3nt: TGTGCCAGCAGCCGGACAGGGCTTAACTATGGCTACACCTTC
CDR3aa: CASSRTGLNYGYTF

d_gene: NA
v_gene: TRBV10-1
j_gene: TRBJ2-1
CDR3nt: TGCGCCAGCAGCCCTTCCGGGACTTCGCCTTTCAATGAGCAGTTCTTC
CDR3aa: CASSPSGTSPFNEQFF

d_gene: TRBD2
v_gene: TRBV5-1
j_gene: TRBJ2-1
CDR3nt: TGCGCCAGCAGCTTGTACGCCGGGACTAGCGGGAGGTACAATGAGCAGTTCTTC
CDR3aa: CASSLYAGTSGRYNEQFF

d_gene: TRBD2
v_gene: TRBV5-1
j_gene: TRBJ2-6
CDR3nt: TGCGCCAGCAGTGGGATAAGAGGGGAAGCTAGCGGGGGTGTACGCTCTGGGGCCAACGTCCTGACTTTC
CDR3aa: CASSGIRGEASGGVRSGANVLTF

d_gene: NA
v_gene: TRBV10-3
j_gene: TRBJ1-5
CDR3nt: TGTGCCACCACGGGGGGTAGCAATCAGCCCCAGCATTTT
CDR3aa: CATTGGSNQPQHF

d_gene: TRBD1
v_gene: TRBV10-3
j_gene: TRBJ1-1
CDR3nt: TGTGCCATCAGTGAGGCAGGGGGCACAGGCACTGAAGCTTTCTTT
CDR3aa: CAISEAGGTGTEAFF

d_gene: TRBD1
v_gene: TRBV5-1
j_gene: TRBJ1-1
CDR3nt: TGCGCCAGCAGCCATGGACAGGGGCTTTTCACTGAAGCTTTCTTT
CDR3aa: CASSHGQGLFTEAFF

d_gene: TRBD1
v_gene: TRBV18
j_gene: TRBJ2-5
CDR3nt: TGTGCCAGCTCACCAGGGACAGGGGTAGGCGAGACCCAGTACTTC
CDR3aa: CASSPGTGVGETQYF

d_gene: NA
v_gene: TRBV7-2
j_gene: TRBJ1-6
CDR3nt: TGTGCCAGCAGCTTACAGGGGAATTCACCCCTCCACTTT
CDR3aa: CASSLQGNSPLHF

d_gene: NA
v_gene: TRBV27
j_gene: TRBJ1-5
CDR3nt: TGTGCCAGCAGTTTATATTCCTATAGCAATCAGCCCCAGCATTTT
CDR3aa: CASSLYSYSNQPQHF

d_gene: TRBD2
v_gene: TRBV28
j_gene: TRBJ2-1
CDR3nt: TGTGCCAGCAGTTTAATCTCGGGGGAGGGCTTTTACAATGAGCAGTTCTTC
CDR3aa: CASSLISGEGFYNEQFF

d_gene: TRBD2
v_gene: TRBV7-8
j_gene: TRBJ2-1
CDR3nt: TGTGCCAGCAGCTTGGCGCCTGCCTCCGCTAGCGGGGGCTGGAACAATGAGCAGTTCTTC
CDR3aa: CASSLAPASASGGWNNEQFF

d_gene: NA
v_gene: TRBV11-3
j_gene: TRBJ1-1
CDR3nt: TGTGCCAGCAGCTTAAGTAGGGCGGGGGGGGAGACTGAAGCTTTCTTT
CDR3aa: CASSLSRAGGETEAFF

d_gene: TRBD1
v_gene: TRBV27
j_gene: TRBJ1-2
CDR3nt: TGTGCCAGCAGTTTATGGGGGACAGGGAACGGCTACACCTTC
CDR3aa: CASSLWGTGNGYTF

d_gene: TRBD2
v_gene: TRBV27
j_gene: TRBJ2-7
CDR3nt: TGTGCCAGCAGTCGAGGACTAGCGGCCTACGAGCAGTACTTC
CDR3aa: CASSRGLAAYEQYF

d_gene: NA
v_gene: TRBV30
j_gene: TRBJ1-2
CDR3nt: TGTGCCTGGAGTCGCGGGAATTGGTATGGCTACACCTTC
CDR3aa: CAWSRGNWYGYTF

d_gene: TRBD2
v_gene: TRBV4-2
j_gene: TRBJ2-2
CDR3nt: TGTGCCAGCAGCCAAGGGACTAGCGGGGCCAACACCGGGGAGCTGTTTTTT
CDR3aa: CASSQGTSGANTGELFF

d_gene: NA
v_gene: TRBV19
j_gene: TRBJ1-5
CDR3nt: TGTGCCAGTCGACGGGGATTACAGCCCCAGCATTTT
CDR3aa: CASRRGLQPQHF

d_gene: NA
v_gene: TRBV6-5
j_gene: TRBJ1-1
CDR3nt: TGTGCGGGGGGGGAGGGCACTGAAGCTTTCTTT
CDR3aa: CAGGEGTEAFF

d_gene: NA
v_gene: TRBV11-2
j_gene: TRBJ1-2
CDR3nt: TGTGCCAGCAGCTTAGGCATCGGACTGACTTATGGCTACACCTTC
CDR3aa: CASSLGIGLTYGYTF